This T cell receptor beta chain derives from a study of OX40 agonist ivuxolimab in advanced cancers. Looking at the study overall: A diagnosis of hepatocellular carcinoma, melanoma, renal cell or head and neck cancer was present in dose-escalation patients.

Sequenced by immunoSEQ multiplex PCR; TCRdb stores in-frame clones only, minus some. Of tens of thousands of clones listed, more than 70% are singletons. Autoimmune disease history or systemic immunosuppression disqualified patients. Drawing of blood for sampling happened at baseline, at cycle 4 day 1, and at cycle 7 day 1. Germline CDR1 and CDR2: SGHTA and FQGTGA. CDR3 length: 14 residues. V was trimmed by 1 base and J by 2 bases, leaving 7 bases between them. The TCR was taken from an adult with an advanced solid tumor such as melanoma, head and neck, liver or kidney cancer. The starting material was CD4+ or CD8+ T cells sorted from blood, obtained in a trial of the OX40 agonist ivuxolimab. V and J are TRBV7-3 and TRBJ2-3, with D uncertain. CDR3 amino acids: CASSLNTNTDTQYF. In nucleotides, the CDR3 is TGTGCCAGCAGCTTAAACACCAACACAGATACGCAGTATTTT.